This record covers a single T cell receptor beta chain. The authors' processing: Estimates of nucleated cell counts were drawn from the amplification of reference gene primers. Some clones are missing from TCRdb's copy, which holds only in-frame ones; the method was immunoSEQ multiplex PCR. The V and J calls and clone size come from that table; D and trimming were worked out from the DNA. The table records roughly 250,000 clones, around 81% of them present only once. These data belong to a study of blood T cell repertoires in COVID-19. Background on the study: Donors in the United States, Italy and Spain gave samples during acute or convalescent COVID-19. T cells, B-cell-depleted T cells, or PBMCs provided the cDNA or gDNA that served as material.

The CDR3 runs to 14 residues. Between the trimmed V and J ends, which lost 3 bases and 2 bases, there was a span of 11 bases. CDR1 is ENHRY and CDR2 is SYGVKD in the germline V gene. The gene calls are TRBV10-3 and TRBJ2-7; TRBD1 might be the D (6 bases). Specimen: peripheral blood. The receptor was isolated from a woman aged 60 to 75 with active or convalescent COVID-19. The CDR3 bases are TGTGCCATCAGTGATCGGGACAAAGCCTACGAGCAGTACTTC. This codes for CAISDRDKAYEQYF.